Presented here are 21 T cell receptor beta chains from one specimen sequenced in a study of blood T cell repertoires in COVID-19. The repertoire was sequenced with immunoSEQ multiplex PCR; TCRdb's copy has only in-frame clones and lacks some. Among approximately 140,000 clones listed, about 88% were seen once. Sequencing used PBMCs or T cells enriched from blood (not recorded which). These receptors all come from a woman aged 45-60 years who had recovered from COVID-19.

J is TRBJ1-2 and V is TRBV5-1; 12 bases fit TRBD1. This CDR3 spans 14 amino acids. Per the germline V gene, CDR1 is SGHRS and CDR2 is YFSETQ. After removal of 4 bases from V and 7 bases from J, the junction contained 5 bases not matched to a gene. The CDR3 sequence is CASSPGTGGSGYTF. DNA of the CDR3: TGCGCCAGCAGCCCAGGGACAGGGGGCAGTGGCTACACCTTC.

The chain carries TRBV4-1 and TRBJ1-2, with D possibly matching TRBD1 (6 bases). V was shortened by 1 base and J by 2 bases, with 17 bases between the two germline ends. The V gene's germline CDR1 is MGHRA and CDR2 YSYEKL. The CDR3 has 17 amino acids. CDR3 sequence reads: CASSQGPQGRRNYGYTF. The CDR3 bases are TGCGCCAGCAGCCAAGGTCCCCAGGGGCGAAGGAACTATGGCTACACCTTC.

This chain links TRBV6-1 with TRBJ2-7, with TRBD1 matching 10 bases. In germline, CDR1 is MNHNS, CDR2 SASEGT. The V gene end was trimmed by 0 bases and the J gene end by 3 bases; junction bases not matched to a gene: 2. The CDR3 extends over 15 amino acids. In DNA form, the CDR3 reads TGTGCCAGCAGTGAAGCCGGGACAGGGGACTACGAGCAGTACTTC. Residues: CASSEAGTGDYEQYF.

V gene TRBV5-4 combines with J gene TRBJ1-6; D is uncertain. Germline V gene lookup returns CDR1 SGHNT and CDR2 YYREEE (reference sequence). The ends were cut back, 4 bases at V and 5 bases at J, with 13 bases in the middle. This CDR3 region has 15 residues. CDR3 loop: CASSRGALDNSPLHF. DNA of the CDR3: TGTGCCAGCAGCCGGGGAGCCCTAGATAATTCACCCCTCCACTTT.

The chain carries TRBV18 and TRBJ1-5; tentative D call: TRBD1 (6 bases). The CDR3 is made up of 16 amino acids. V lost 5 bases and J lost 4, with 18 bases in between. Germline V lookup: CDR1 KGHSH, CDR2 LQKENI. The CDR3 DNA is TGTGCCAGCTCAGCCGAGGGACAAAGGACGAATCAGCCCCAGCATTTT. As protein: CASSAEGQRTNQPQHF.

CDR3 DNA: TGTGCCACCAGCAGCTACAGGGGAGAGACCGGGGAGCTGTTTTTT. Its protein product is CATSSYRGETGELFF. This chain uses TRBV15 with TRBJ2-2; 7 bases agree with TRBD1. The ends lost 3 bases at V and 5 bases at J; junction bases unmatched: 6. This CDR3 has 15 amino acids. CDR1 and CDR2 from the germline V gene are LNHNV and YYDKDF (reference sequence).

The rearrangement joins TRBV7-9 to TRBJ1-1; 8 nucleotides line up with TRBD1. V was clipped by 1 base and J by 5 bases; unmatched bases: 6. Germline CDR1 SEHNR, CDR2 FQNEAQ (reference sequence). CDR3 length: 15 amino acids. The CDR3 bases are TGTGCCAGCAGCTTAGTCAATAGACAGGGGACTGAAGCTTTCTTT. It is translated as CASSLVNRQGTEAFF.

V usage is TRBV6-5 and J usage is TRBJ2-2, with TRBD2 matching over 8 bases. Germline V CDR1 and CDR2: MNHEY, SVGAGI. V lost 6 bases and J lost 4; bases outside the gene matches: 7. The CDR3 sequence is 15 residues long. The CDR3 sequence is CASSHSGGGTGELFF. In DNA, the CDR3 is TGTGCCAGCAGCCATTCGGGGGGGGGCACCGGGGAGCTGTTTTTT.

The genes are TRBV9 and TRBJ2-7, with D possibly matching TRBD1 (6 bases). Trimming shortened V by 3 bases and J by 2 bases, and 15 bases separated the two germline ends. CDR3 size: 15 residues. From germline, CDR1 is SGDLS and CDR2 YYNGEE. The CDR3 reads CASSALGDTTYEQYF. The CDR3, as DNA: TGTGCCAGCAGCGCCCTGGGGGACACCACCTACGAGCAGTACTTC.

This sequence joins TRBV19 and TRBJ1-1, with TRBD1 matching 9 bases. CDR3 length: 14 residues. With V trimmed by 7 bases and J by 11 bases, 14 bases remained unmatched. CDR1 and CDR2 (germline): LNHDA, SQIVND (reference sequence). CDR3 coding DNA: TGTGCCAGTAAGGCCCCCGGACAGGGGATGAGTGCTTTCTTT. Its protein is CASKAPGQGMSAFF.

In its sample, this clone was seen a few times. The chain combines TRBV27 with TRBJ2-7, with D unresolved. Trimming shortened V by 3 bases and J by 0 bases, and 6 bases separated the two germline ends. The CDR3 runs to 13 residues. The germline V gene has CDR1 MNHEY and CDR2 SMNVEV (reference sequence). DNA of the CDR3: TGTGCCAGCAGTTTCACTGGCTCCTACGAGCAGTACTTC. It translates to CASSFTGSYEQYF.

The chain combines TRBV6-1 with TRBJ1-2; D is uncertain. Per the germline V gene, CDR1 is MNHNS and CDR2 is SASEGT. V lost 2 bases and J lost 6, with 16 bases in between. The CDR3 runs 15 residues. The CDR3 DNA reads as TGTGCCAGCAGTGAATCGATGGGAGGGCAAGATGGCTACACCTTC. Translation: CASSESMGGQDGYTF.

This chain links TRBV19 with TRBJ1-1; TRBD1 matches at 8 bases. This CDR3 is built from 15 residues. Germline V CDR1 and CDR2: LNHDA, SQIVND (reference sequence). The V segment lost 6 bases and the J segment 1 base; nucleotides outside the gene matches: 7. This CDR3 is CASSKDRGENTEAFF. In DNA, the CDR3 is TGTGCCAGTAGCAAAGACAGGGGAGAGAACACTGAAGCTTTCTTT. The full variable domain, in which reference TRBV19 and TRBJ1-1 provide the parts outside the CDR3, is DGGITQSPKYLFRKEGQNVTLSCEQNLNHDAMYWYRQDPGQGLRLIYYSQIVNDFQKGDIAEGYSVSREKKESFPLTVTSAQKNPTAFYLCASSKDRGENTEAFFGQGTRLTVV.

The rearrangement links TRBV11-2 to TRBJ1-1; the D gene is possibly TRBD1 (5 bases). The CDR3 is made up of 15 amino acids. CDR1 SGHAT and CDR2 FQNNGV come from the germline V gene. V was clipped by 1 base and J by 4 bases, with 13 bases between them. Here the CDR3 DNA reads TGTGCCAGCAGCTTAGCTTGGGGGGTAGGCACTGAAGCTTTCTTT. It translates to CASSLAWGVGTEAFF.

This clone is a singleton in its sample. The genes are TRBV6-4 and TRBJ2-1; the match to TRBD2 covers 14 bases. Trimming took 6 bases from V and 8 from J; bases not matched to a gene: 6. CDR3 length: 15 residues. Germline V lookup: CDR1 MRHNA, CDR2 SNTAGT. The CDR3 DNA follows: TGTGCCAGCAGCCAAGGACTAGCGGGGGGTGATGAGCAGTTCTTC. Amino acid sequence: CASSQGLAGGDEQFF.

In this sample, this clone turned up a few times. V usage is TRBV27 and J usage is TRBJ1-1; D remains ambiguous. Germline V gene data show CDR1 as MNHEY and CDR2 as SMNVEV (reference sequence). CDR3 length: 13 residues. V shed 3 bases and J shed 6 bases, with 11 bases lying between them. The CDR3: CASSFLGGSEAFF. DNA for the CDR3: TGTGCCAGCAGTTTCCTTGGCGGATCTGAAGCTTTCTTT.

The chain employs TRBV14 and TRBJ1-6; weak D call: TRBD1 (6 bases). This CDR3 has 15 residues. Trimming pared 1 base from V and 4 bases from J, leaving 8 bases between. Germline V gene sequence: CDR1 SGHDN, CDR2 FVKESK. In DNA form, the CDR3 reads TGTGCCAGCAGCCAAGTAAGGGGGTATAATTCACCCCTCCACTTT. This codes for CASSQVRGYNSPLHF.

CDR3 sequence: CASSPPARYGYTF. The CDR3 DNA sequence: TGTGCCAGCTCACCACCGGCCCGCTATGGCTACACCTTC. The chain couples TRBV18 to TRBJ1-2; no firm D call. V was shortened by 0 bases and J by 4 bases, with 6 bases between the two germline ends. CDR1 is KGHSH and CDR2 is LQKENI in the germline V gene. The CDR3 sequence is 13 residues long. Looking up the rest from reference TRBV18 and TRBJ1-2 gives the full variable domain: NAGVMQNPRHLVRRRGQEARLRCSPMKGHSHVYWYRQLPEEGLKFMVYLQKENIIDESGMPKERFSAEFPKEGPSILRIQQVVRGDSAAYFCASSPPARYGYTFGSGTRLTVV.

The rearrangement uses TRBV19 and TRBJ1-1; TRBD1 matches at 7 bases. This CDR3 is 12 amino acids long. CDR1 is LNHDA, CDR2 SQIVND, per germline (reference sequence). The trim removed 4 bases at V and 8 bases at J, leaving 4 bases unmatched. The CDR3 loop reads CASSKDRTEAFF. As DNA, the CDR3 is TGTGCCAGTAGTAAGGACAGGACCGAAGCTTTCTTT. Full variable domain (missing parts from reference TRBV19 and TRBJ1-1): DGGITQSPKYLFRKEGQNVTLSCEQNLNHDAMYWYRQDPGQGLRLIYYSQIVNDFQKGDIAEGYSVSREKKESFPLTVTSAQKNPTAFYLCASSKDRTEAFFGQGTRLTVV.

The chain combines TRBV14 with TRBJ1-4, with D possibly matching TRBD1 (6 bases). Trimming removed 4 bases from V and 0 bases from J, with 15 bases in between. Germline V lookup: CDR1 SGHDN, CDR2 FVKESK. This CDR3 is built from 17 residues. The CDR3 reads CASSLGGLGATNEKLFF. The CDR3 nucleotides are TGTGCCAGCAGCCTCGGGGGGCTTGGGGCAACTAATGAAAAACTGTTTTTT. Complete variable domain (other parts from reference TRBV14 and TRBJ1-4): EAGVTQFPSHSVIEKGQTVTLRCDPISGHDNLYWYRRVMGKEIKFLLHFVKESKQDESGMPNNRFLAERTGGTYSTLKVQPAELEDSGVYFCASSLGGLGATNEKLFFGSGTQLSVL.

With respect to this clone: This CDR3 is also generated by other DNA sequences in the sample. The rearrangement uses TRBV7-2 and TRBJ2-3; the match to TRBD2 covers 7 bases. The trim removed 0 bases at V and 9 bases at J, leaving 3 bases unmatched. This CDR3 region has 13 residues. The germline V gene has CDR1 SGHTA and CDR2 FQGNSA. CDR3 DNA sequence: TGTGCCAGCAGCTTAGCGGGGGGGGACACGCAGTATTTT. This translates into CASSLAGGDTQYF.